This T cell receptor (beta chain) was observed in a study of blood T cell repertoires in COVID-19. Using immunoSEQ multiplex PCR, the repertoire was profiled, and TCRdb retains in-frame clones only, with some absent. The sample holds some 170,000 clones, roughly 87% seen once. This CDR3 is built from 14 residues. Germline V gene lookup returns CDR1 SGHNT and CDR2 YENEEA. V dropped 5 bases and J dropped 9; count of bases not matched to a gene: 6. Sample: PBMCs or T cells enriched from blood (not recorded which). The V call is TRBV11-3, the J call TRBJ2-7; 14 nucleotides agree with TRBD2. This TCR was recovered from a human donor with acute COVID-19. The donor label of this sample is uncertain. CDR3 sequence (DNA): TGTGCCAGCAGCGGGACTAGCGGGGGCCCTAGGCAGTACTTC. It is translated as CASSGTSGGPRQYF. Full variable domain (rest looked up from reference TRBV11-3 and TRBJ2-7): EAGVVQSPRYKIIEKKQPVAFWCNPISGHNTLYWYLQNLGQGPELLIRYENEEAVDDSQLPKDRFSAERLKGVDSTLKIQPAELGDSAVYLCASSGTSGGPRQYFGPGTRLTVT.